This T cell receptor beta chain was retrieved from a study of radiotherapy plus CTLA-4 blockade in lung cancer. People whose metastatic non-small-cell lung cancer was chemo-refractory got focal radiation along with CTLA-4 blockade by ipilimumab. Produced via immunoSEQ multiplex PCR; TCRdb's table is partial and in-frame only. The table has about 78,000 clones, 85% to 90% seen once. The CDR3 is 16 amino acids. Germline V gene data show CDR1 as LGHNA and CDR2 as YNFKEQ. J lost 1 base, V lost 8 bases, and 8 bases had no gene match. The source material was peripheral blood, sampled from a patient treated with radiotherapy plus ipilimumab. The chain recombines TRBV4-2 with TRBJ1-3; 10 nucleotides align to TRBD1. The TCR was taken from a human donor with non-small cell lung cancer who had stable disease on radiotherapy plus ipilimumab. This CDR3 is CASHLGQGGSGNTIYF. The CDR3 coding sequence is TGTGCCAGCCATCTAGGACAGGGGGGATCTGGAAACACCATATATTTT.